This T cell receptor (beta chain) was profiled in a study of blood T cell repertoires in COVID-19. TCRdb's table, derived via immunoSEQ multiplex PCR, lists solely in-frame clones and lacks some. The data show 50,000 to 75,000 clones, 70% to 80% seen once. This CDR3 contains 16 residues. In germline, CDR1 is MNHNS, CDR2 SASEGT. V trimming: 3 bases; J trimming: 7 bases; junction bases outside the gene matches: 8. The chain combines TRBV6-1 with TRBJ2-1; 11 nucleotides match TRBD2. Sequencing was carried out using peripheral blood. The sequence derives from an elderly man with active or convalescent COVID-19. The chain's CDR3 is CASSDYSGRARNEQFF. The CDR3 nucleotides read TGTGCCAGCAGTGACTATAGCGGGAGGGCCCGGAATGAGCAGTTCTTC.